The rows below give T cell receptor beta chains drawn from one sample of a study of cytomegalovirus exposure and HLA in healthy donors. The method was immunoSEQ multiplex PCR; TCRdb's version includes in-frame clones alone and lacks a portion of them. The data contain tens of thousands of clones, around 82% of them singletons. Specimen: PBMCs. Receptor source: a man aged 18 to 35 in good health and CMV-seronegative. Each CDR3 is given with its conserved first and last residue. Only part of the rows carry a size: once, few, many, or a class if the clone is expanded.

once,TRBJ2-1,TRBV19,CASSTGGEQFF
once,TRBJ2-3,TRBV7-2,CASSPASGRRLLTDTQYF
once,TRBJ2-7,TRBV4-1,CASSQAGAGSEQYF
NA,TRBJ2-2,TRBV10-3,CAISERGVYTGELFF
NA,TRBJ2-7,TRBV4-3,CASSQVLAGGLYEQYF
NA,TRBJ2-1,TRBV9,CASSAGDRGIVNEQFF
few,TRBJ1-5,TRBV27,CASRTGKDQPQHF
NA,TRBJ2-1,TRBV30,CAWSVRSSGKVGEQFF
NA,TRBJ2-2,TRBV4-3,CASSHTRGANTGELFF
once,TRBJ1-4,TRBV15,CATQTTKGASLDEKLFF
NA,TRBJ2-7,TRBV25-1,CASSDAKPGTSSYEQYF
NA,TRBJ1-1,TRBV4-1,CASSQVSGGAEAFF
NA,TRBJ1-4,TRBV18,CASSPTQGDEKLFF
NA,TRBJ1-2,TRBV13,CASSLADRGYGYTF
NA,TRBJ2-7,TRBV7-9,CSSSLRASGLEQYF
NA,TRBJ2-7,TRBV19,CASSIIWGSDSYEQYF
NA,TRBJ2-1,TRBV7-6,CASSFLTGSSYNEQFF
NA,TRBJ2-2,TRBV9,CASSVGVYTGELFF
NA,TRBJ2-7,TRBV18,CASSPLPGQASYEQYF
NA,TRBJ1-6,TRBV6-4,CASSEVAGSLNHSPLHF
NA,TRBJ1-2,TRBV7-2,CASSLPPGQGAGGYTF
NA,TRBJ1-4,TRBV6-6,CASSGGGSDEKLFF
NA,TRBJ2-1,TRBV19,CASSIGTSGGAFYNEQFF
NA,TRBJ1-5,TRBV6-5,CASRGTGSNQPQHF
NA,TRBJ2-5,TRBV9,CASSVLAGGPRETQYF
NA,TRBJ2-1,TRBV7-2,CASRARGIPYNEQFF
NA,TRBJ2-1,TRBV6-6,CASTDGTSGPYNEQFF
NA,TRBJ2-1,TRBV14,CASSPPRASPNEQFF
NA,TRBJ2-1,TRBV27,CASSSPHRVNEQFF
NA,TRBJ2-7,TRBV7-6,CASSLGQEQYF
once,TRBJ2-7,TRBV5-1,CASSLLIGYEQYF
NA,TRBJ2-1,TRBV2,CASNPIKSGTGNEQFF
NA,TRBJ1-1,TRBV5-1,CASSREGDTEAFF
NA,TRBJ2-3,TRBV11-1,CASSPRQGVAQYF
few,TRBJ1-1,TRBV5-1,CASSLASGEAFF
few,TRBJ2-7,TRBV20-1,CSANRDNEQYF
NA,TRBJ1-5,TRBV7-2,CASSLVAGHSNQPQHF
NA,TRBJ2-7,TRBV2,CASSTGFEQYF
NA,TRBJ2-5,TRBV19,CATSSDSGRSETQYF
NA,TRBJ2-3,TRBV4-2,CASSQDDSGNTDTQYF
once,TRBJ2-3,TRBV4-2,CASSQDIGSGGPVTDTQYF
NA,TRBJ2-5,TRBV7-2,CASSSRGRGANQETQYF
NA,TRBJ2-5,TRBV28,CASRSTSGEQETQYF
NA,TRBJ2-5,TRBV7-2,CASSTTAEGVTQYF
NA,TRBJ2-7,TRBV13,CASSFLFRTREDFSYEQYF
NA,TRBJ2-2,TRBV9,CASSVGDRANTGELFF
NA,TRBJ2-5,TRBV6-6,CASRGRTSGGWETQYF
NA,TRBJ1-1,TRBV19,CASSQVGVNTEAFF
NA,TRBJ1-1,TRBV2,CASSGRGAWNTEAFF
NA,TRBJ2-3,TRBV19,CASSMISGIGSDTQYF
NA,TRBJ2-2,TRBV6-4,CASSDGTSTGELFF
NA,TRBJ1-2,TRBV27,CASTRDRGFHF
NA,TRBJ1-1,TRBV28,CASSPPSRTEAFF
few,TRBJ1-1,TRBV10-3,CAIGRNTEAFF
NA,TRBJ1-4,TRBV30,CAWSWTGGFEKLFF
NA,TRBJ2-7,TRBV29-1,CSVSLEGYEQYF
NA,TRBJ1-5,TRBV4-1,CASSMGANQPQNF
NA,TRBJ1-5,TRBV6-1,CASRRGQLSNQPQHF
NA,TRBJ2-7,TRBV7-9,CASSLKPGQASYEQYF
NA,TRBJ2-7,TRBV7-3,CASSLLAGGLYEQYF